This section outlines one T cell receptor beta chain sequence together with its context. This clonotype has only a few counts. Its antigen specificity is not known. Qualities for individual bases were not recorded, and no much larger clone is one base off. The library was obtained by 5' RACE. This sample was sequenced with an Illumina HiSeq 2000. A universal primer binding site was introduced by template switching, and a unique molecular identifier was present in the final cDNA, enabling accurate counting of TCR cDNA molecules. Specific primers in the conserved constant-segment region were used to synthesize first-strand cDNA for TCR alpha and beta chains. Each cDNA library was double barcoded, with a SMART-Mk sample barcode plus Illumina barcodes, to control for contamination. TruSeq adapter sequences and Illumina sample barcodes were added in two successive PCR steps. TCR alpha and beta cDNA libraries were sequenced on the Illumina HiSeq platform with custom primers. Regarding the original processing steps: Unique molecular identifiers were extracted from raw reads with MiGEC, and CDR3 positions were determined with MiXCR. For each individual, recombination models were inferred using an EM algorithm with the repgenHMM and IGoR tools. Shared clonotypes were analyzed with the tcR package in R, and sharing was normalized by the product of cloneset sizes. To study raw recombination without the effects of thymic and clonal selection, out-of-frame nonproductive sequences were analyzed. TCRdb applied fastp at Q25 and MiXCR to the public reads, then kept only in-frame beta chains. When rows share a CDR3 protein, they turn into one entry using the most common DNA and genes. V and J calls and clone size were set by TCRdb, not the authors. This sample lists under 250,000 distinct CDR3 sequences; approximately 12% were detected once. Of the sample, roughly 4% falls within the top ten clones.

From the cysteine through the phenylalanine, the CDR3 covers 16 amino acids. The kept DNA is CDR3 alone, 48 bases in frame from the first base. Looking up the germline V gene yields CDR1 LGHNA and CDR2 YSLEER. Germline trimming: 0 bases from V, 5 bases from J; junction bases outside gene matches: 8. This entry belongs to a study of identical twins (TCRdb year 2016). About the investigation overall: TCR alpha and beta repertoires from monozygotic twins, unrelated adults of various ages and cord blood were deep-sequenced to test whether fetal clonotypes persist. Replicate twin experiments were performed at different times using different library preparation protocols to rule out contamination. The research as a whole found: Because the same donors could not be followed over many years, the conclusions relied on cross-sectional statistical analysis. Compared with coincidental sharing between unrelated individuals, out-of-frame TCR alpha sequences shared between twins had an excess of sequences with low generation probability. Recombination models systematically underestimated out-of-frame TCR alpha sharing in monozygotic twins but agreed with sharing between unrelated individuals. Excess twin sharing in beta out-of-frame sequences was weaker because fewer shared sequences lowered the signal-to-noise ratio. Fewer insertions were carried by abundant cord blood beta clonotypes; a weaker similar trend was observed in young adult naive repertoires, while no such trend was observed in memory repertoires. Zero-insertion analyses could be partly confounded by invariant T cells such as MAIT and iNKT, though diverse VJ usage argued against such confounding for most clonotypes.

All donors were healthy Caucasians. The twin cohort comprised three pairs of female monozygotic twins, all aged roughly 18 to 29 years. Miltenyi CD45RO+ enrichment and human naive T-cell isolation kits were used to isolate memory (CD45RO+) and naive T cells from PBMC. These data were likewise used in another study, on yellow fever vaccine responses in identical twins. As described in the second report: According to the authors, in identical twins the way T cells responded to vaccination appeared partly convergent and partly personalized. In the study, vaccine-responding T cell clones were precisely tracked in identical twins.

The source is a woman under 30 in good health. The sequence is built from TRBV4-3 and TRBJ2-7; the central 9 bases match TRBD1. The sequencing sample was made of memory (CD45RO+) T cells sorted from blood. The sample's cell subset or site label is to be understood as: CD45RO+ enriched T cells. The base sequence is TGCGCCAGCAGCCAAGAAGTTGGGACAGGGTTCCACGAGCAGTACTTC. Its translation reads: CASSQEVGTGFHEQYF.